Reported below is one TCR beta chain. Its antigen remains unidentified. The data were taken from a study of cytomegalovirus exposure and HLA in healthy donors. Overall study: In terms of ancestry, the Caucasian-associated cluster contained about four fifths of the 300 to 400 genotyped donors.

Whole-study findings and limits: As was reported, the classifier diagnosed cytomegalovirus status with high specificity and sensitivity.

PCR was performed using 60 Vbeta and 13 Jbeta primers. Only in-frame clones appear in the TCRdb table, and some are missing; sequencing was by immunoSEQ multiplex PCR. Of 100,000 to 150,000 clones in the sample, about four fifths were seen once. The CDR3 is 14 residues long. V was cut by 0 bases and J by 4 bases, with 9 bases left in between. The V gene's germline CDR1 is MGHRA and CDR2 YSYEKL. The rearrangement uses TRBV4-1 and TRBJ1-1; D is unclear. The sequence was collected from a woman between 35 and 50 years old in good health and CMV-seronegative. The sequenced material came from PBMCs. The CDR3 spells CASSQEVGVTEAFF. Written as DNA, the CDR3 is TGCGCCAGCAGCCAAGAGGTTGGAGTCACTGAAGCTTTCTTT.